The 16 T cell receptor beta chains in this list originate from one sample, sequenced in a study of OX40 agonist ivuxolimab in advanced cancers. Profiling relied on immunoSEQ multiplex PCR, and the TCRdb table lists in-frame clones only, not all of them. This table holds over 100,000 clones, approximately 90% found once. The sequencing here drew on CD4+ or CD8+ T cells sorted from blood, taken in a trial of the OX40 agonist ivuxolimab. Receptor source: an adult with an advanced solid tumor such as melanoma, head and neck, liver or kidney cancer.

Worth noting for this clone: One junction end disagrees with the germline gene, perhaps due to a read error. The chain employs TRBV7-2 and TRBJ2-2; 10 bases fit TRBD2. Germline V lookup: CDR1 SGHTA, CDR2 FQGNSA. The CDR3 extends over 13 amino acids. The CDR3 DNA is TGTGCCAGCAGCCTAGCGGGGGCCGGGGAGCTGTTTTTT. Translating it yields CASSLAGAGELFF.

The chain links TRBV5-1 to TRBJ2-7; tentatively, D is TRBD1 or TRBD2 (7 bases each). The CDR3 contains 14 residues. V gave up 0 bases and J gave up 6 bases, with 13 bases separating them. Per germline, CDR1 SGHRS and CDR2 YFSETQ. This CDR3 reads CASSLEGRDSEQYF. The CDR3 bases are TGCGCCAGCAGCTTGGAAGGGAGGGACAGCGAGCAGTACTTC.

J is TRBJ1-2 and V is TRBV6-1, with D tentatively TRBD1 (6 bases). Looked up from germline, CDR1 is MNHNS and CDR2 is SASEGT. V was clipped by 0 bases and J by 4 bases, with 12 bases between them. CDR3 length equals 15 residues. The CDR3 sequence: CASSEALQGFYGYTF. The CDR3 DNA is TGTGCCAGCAGTGAAGCGCTTCAGGGGTTCTATGGCTACACCTTC.

The rearrangement joins TRBV6-6 to TRBJ2-7; 7 bases align to TRBD2. CDR1 MNHNY and CDR2 SVGAGI come from the germline V gene (reference sequence). J lost 6 bases, V lost 8 bases, and 10 bases had no gene match. This CDR3 region has 13 residues. The CDR3 protein is CASVERERAEQYF. The CDR3 nucleotides read TGTGCCAGCGTAGAGCGGGAAAGAGCCGAGCAGTACTTC.

J is TRBJ1-2 and V is TRBV30, with 9 bases identical to TRBD1. Germline-derived CDR1 and CDR2 are GTSNPN and SVGIG (reference sequence). J was trimmed by 5 bases and V by 8 bases; bases with no gene match: 6. This CDR3 contains 12 residues. The CDR3 DNA sequence: TGTGCCCTGGCGGGACAGGGTTATGGCTACACCTTC. Translation gives CALAGQGYGYTF.

The chain employs TRBV19 and TRBJ1-3; D uncertain. The germline V and J ends were trimmed by 1 base and 4 bases, with 20 bases remaining between them. This CDR3 spans 18 amino acids. Germline V gene lookup returns CDR1 LNHDA and CDR2 SQIVND (reference sequence). CDR3 sequence: CASSIVVTAESGGNTIYF. In nucleotides, the CDR3 is TGTGCCAGTAGTATAGTCGTTACAGCGGAATCGGGGGGAAACACCATATATTTT.

The rearrangement uses TRBV28 and TRBJ2-7; D may be TRBD1 (6 bases). The germline V gene encodes CDR1 MDHEN and CDR2 SYDVKM. Between the trimmed V and J ends, which lost 1 base and 4 bases, there was a span of 17 bases. The CDR3 consists of 16 residues. The CDR3 DNA reads TGTGCCAGCAGTTTATCGGGACACAACAGGAAATACGAGCAGTACTTC. It specifies CASSLSGHNRKYEQYF. Combining the CDR3 with reference TRBV28 and TRBJ2-7 gives the whole variable domain DVKVTQSSRYLVKRTGEKVFLECVQDMDHENMFWYRQDPGLGLRLIYFSYDVKMKEKGDIPEGYSVSREKKERFSLILESASTNQTSMYLCASSLSGHNRKYEQYFGPGTRLTVT.

The chain links TRBV4-3 to TRBJ1-5; D gene unclear. Germline assignment: CDR1 LGHNA and CDR2 YSLEER. Deletions cut 0 bases from V and 3 bases from J, with 9 bases between. The CDR3 is 15 amino acids. The CDR3 nucleotides read TGCGCCAGCAGCCAAGATCCACAGCCCAATCAGCCCCAGCATTTT. Translating gives CASSQDPQPNQPQHF.

The chain uses TRBV28 and TRBJ2-2; D not resolved. CDR1 and CDR2 (germline): MDHEN, SYDVKM. The V and J ends lost 7 bases and 5 bases respectively, with 8 bases between them. The CDR3 covers 12 residues. CDR3 DNA sequence: TGTGCCAGCACCGCACTTACCGGGGAGCTGTTTTTT. Its protein product is CASTALTGELFF.

The chain links TRBV5-1 to TRBJ2-1; tentative D call: TRBD1 (6 bases). V gave up 2 bases and J gave up 3 bases, with 15 bases separating them. The CDR3 runs to 16 residues. Germline V lookup: CDR1 SGHRS, CDR2 YFSETQ. CDR3 nucleotides: TGCGCCAGCAGCTTCACCCCGGCAGGGGACTACAATGAGCAGTTCTTC. Protein: CASSFTPAGDYNEQFF.

The V gene is TRBV6-5, the J gene TRBJ2-7, with a tentative D call TRBD2 (5 bases). Germline V gene sequence: CDR1 MNHEY, CDR2 SVGAGI. With 7 bases removed from V and 8 bases from J, the gap between germline ends came to 12 bases. There are 11 residues in the CDR3. CDR3 in amino acids: CASTAGGQQYF. CDR3 nucleotide sequence: TGTGCCAGCACGGCGGGTGGACAGCAGTACTTC.

This clone has only one observation. This chain uses TRBV4-1 with TRBJ1-2, with D maybe TRBD1 (5 bases). CDR1 and CDR2 from the germline V gene are MGHRA and YSYEKL. V was clipped by 0 bases and J by 8 bases, with 10 bases between them. The CDR3 has 13 amino acids. The CDR3 DNA reads as TGCGCCAGCAGCCAAGACGTTGGGGGAGGCTACACCTTC. Amino acid sequence: CASSQDVGGGYTF.

The V call is TRBV6-1, the J call TRBJ1-2; D ambiguous. The CDR3 covers 13 residues. V lost 2 bases to trimming and J lost 8 bases, with 12 bases between them. The germline CDR1 and CDR2 sequences are MNHNS and SASEGT. CDR3 coding DNA: TGTGCCAGCAGTGAACAGGAGAGATGGGGCTACACCTTC. Its protein is CASSEQERWGYTF.

This clone has just one count. The rearrangement links TRBV19 to TRBJ1-5, with a weak D call TRBD1 (6 bases). Trimming removed 3 bases from V and 7 bases from J, with 13 bases in between. CDR3 length equals 14 residues. Germline V gene lookup returns CDR1 LNHDA and CDR2 SQIVND (reference sequence). This chain's CDR3 is CASSMKTGWQPQHF. The CDR3 nucleotides read TGTGCCAGTAGTATGAAAACAGGGTGGCAGCCCCAGCATTTT.

The CDR3 DNA sequence: TGTGCCAGCAGCTTTAGGGATTGGAACACTGAAGCTTTCTTT. Translation gives CASSFRDWNTEAFF. The V gene is TRBV5-4, the J gene TRBJ1-1; D is unresolved. The CDR3 contains 14 residues. Germline V gene data show CDR1 as SGHNT and CDR2 as YYREEE (reference sequence). V lost 2 bases and J lost 1, with 9 bases in between.

This chain links TRBV7-9 with TRBJ1-6; 11 nucleotides line up with TRBD1. Unmatched junction bases numbered 7, after V lost 6 bases and J lost 6 bases. Germline V gives CDR1 SEHNR, CDR2 FQNEAQ (reference sequence). The CDR3 contains 16 residues. CDR3 DNA sequence: TGTGCCAGCAGACCGGGACAGGGGGTTTCTAATTCACCCCTCCACTTT. Residues: CASRPGQGVSNSPLHF.